The source of this T cell receptor (beta chain) is a study of blood T cell repertoires in COVID-19 (dated by TCRdb to between 2020 and 2021). About the investigation overall: Samples covering the acute and convalescent phases of COVID-19 were provided by collaborators in the United States, Italy and Spain. The material from the prospective study consisted of cDNA or gDNA derived from T cells, B-cell-depleted T cells, or PBMCs. Subjects who had been exposed to COVID-19, were actively infected with it, or had recovered from it provided the deeply sampled blood TCRbeta repertoires that made up the dataset. The repertoires were made available in a free public database intended to serve as a resource for research on the immune response to SARS-CoV-2. The samples were drawn from the first 160 participants of the ongoing ImmuneRACE study and from 1,200 or so subjects provided by 6 global collaborators. The sample metadata nearly always contained a de-identified subject ID, COVID-19 status, age in years and sex. Where available, HLA class I and class II types were obtained from metadata supplied by the sample provider rather than from assay-based typing. The research as a whole found: The quantity of clinical and demographic metadata differed by source and by participant and was supplied without curation.

The immunoSEQ Assay, a bias-controlled multiplex PCR, was used to amplify TCRbeta CDR3 regions from genomic DNA. For the original study's pipeline: The number of nucleated cells in each sample was estimated by amplification of reference gene primers within the assay. Sequence reads were collapsed and filtered to measure the absolute abundance of every unique TCRbeta CDR3 rearrangement. Productive Simpson clonality was computed per sample as the square root of Simpson's diversity index over productive rearrangements. This immuneACCESS table, as held by TCRdb, lists in-frame sequences with V and J called but not all clones. Of the missing ones, under half trace to an unresolved V gene in checked studies; the others have no known cause. Clonal size and the V and J genes are those of that table, whereas D and trimming came from the DNA. For this sample the table gives 110,000 or so clones, of which about three quarters were detected only once. Of the sample, about 6.8% is held by the ten largest clones.

Collaborating institutions collected whole blood in K2EDTA tubes following their own protocols. For TCRbeta analysis, collaborators shipped samples in one of three forms: frozen whole blood, isolated PBMCs, or DNA extracted from either of those sample types. Compared with germline, V lacks 5 bases and J lacks 4 bases; bases without a gene match: 8. From cysteine to phenylalanine, the CDR3 is 16 amino acids long. Just the 48-base CDR3 DNA is kept, in frame starting at base 1. CDR1 and CDR2, looked up from the germline V gene, are SGHTA and FQGNSA. As regards this clone: No cognate antigen has been identified for it. Per-base quality was not reported, and no clone a single base away is much larger than it.

Sequencing input: peripheral blood. This sequence was found in a man between 65 and 79 years old with acute or convalescent COVID-19. In this chain, TRBV7-2 is recombined with TRBJ2-6, with 7 middle bases fitting TRBD2. The CDR3 corresponds to CASSPWGGNGANVLTF. The DNA sequence is TGTGCCAGCAGCCCCTGGGGGGGGAACGGGGCCAACGTCCTGACTTTC.